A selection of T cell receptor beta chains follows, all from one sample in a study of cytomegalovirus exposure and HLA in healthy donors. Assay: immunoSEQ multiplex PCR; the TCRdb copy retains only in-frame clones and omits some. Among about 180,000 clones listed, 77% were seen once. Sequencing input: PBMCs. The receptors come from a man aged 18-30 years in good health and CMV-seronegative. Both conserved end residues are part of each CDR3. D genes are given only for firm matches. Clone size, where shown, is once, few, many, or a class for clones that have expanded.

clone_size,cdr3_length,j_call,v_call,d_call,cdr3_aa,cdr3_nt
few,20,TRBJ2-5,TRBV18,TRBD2,CASSPPTGTSGGTYQETQYF,TGTGCCAGCTCACCACCGACGGGGACTAGCGGGGGGACGTACCAAGAGACCCAGTACTTC
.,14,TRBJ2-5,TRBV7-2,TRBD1,CASSSDRGRETQYF,TGTGCCAGCAGCTCGGACAGGGGTCGGGAGACCCAGTACTTC
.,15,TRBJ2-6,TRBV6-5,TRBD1,CASRPTGGGANVLTF,TGTGCCAGCAGGCCTACAGGGGGTGGGGCCAACGTCCTGACTTTC
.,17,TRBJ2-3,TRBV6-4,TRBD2,CASSEVPSGGGRDTQYF,TGTGCCAGCAGTGAAGTTCCTAGCGGGGGGGGAAGAGATACGCAGTATTTT
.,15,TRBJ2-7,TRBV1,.,CTSSQTSGDPYEQYF,TGCACCAGCAGCCAAACTAGCGGGGACCCCTACGAGCAGTACTTC
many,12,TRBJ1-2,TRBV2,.,CASSAGLNAYTF,TGTGCCAGCAGTGCTGGGCTCAATGCGTACACCTTC
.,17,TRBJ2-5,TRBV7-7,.,CASSPGGGAAGRETQYF,TGTGCTAGCAGCCCTGGAGGGGGGGCAGCAGGCCGGGAGACCCAGTACTTC
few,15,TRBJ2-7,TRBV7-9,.,CASSLAPTVSYEQYF,TGTGCCAGCAGCTTAGCGCCGACAGTATCCTACGAGCAGTACTTC
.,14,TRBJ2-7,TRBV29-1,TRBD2,CSVEWTSGKNEQYF,TGCAGCGTTGAGTGGACTAGCGGGAAGAACGAGCAGTACTTC
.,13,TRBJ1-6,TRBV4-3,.,CASSQASYSPLHF,TGCGCCAGCAGCCAAGCTTCCTATTCACCCCTCCACTTT